This T cell receptor (beta chain) was obtained from a study of T cell responses to AZD1222 COVID-19 vaccine. Sequencing was performed with immunoSEQ multiplex PCR; in TCRdb, only in-frame clones are kept and a portion is missing. The repertoire holds 66,000 or so clones, with 60% to 85% as singletons. General study results and limits: Sampling captured repertoires only after the peak T cell response. Recipients of two AZD1222 doses showed rising Spike-specific TCR breadth and depth. At baseline, seropositivity was found in only six AZD1222 recipients. Donor demographics were predominantly white British with a female majority; clonal diversity may be underestimated.

This CDR3 has 17 amino acids. The germline V gene encodes CDR1 SNHLY and CDR2 FYNNEI. The V and J ends lost 4 bases and 0 bases, in that order; junction bases with no gene match: 6. This clone was detected a few times. Its antigen is undetermined. Source: peripheral blood, taken on day 0 of MenACWY control vaccination. The clonotype comes from an adult in good health. This chain connects TRBV2 to TRBJ2-6; 7 positions match TRBD2. CDR3 in DNA: TGTGCCAGCAGTGCGAGAGGGAGGGGCTCTGGGGCCAACGTCCTGACTTTC. Amino acid sequence: CASSARGRGSGANVLTF.